The subject of this entry is one T cell receptor (beta chain). Its antigen is still unknown. No much larger clonotype is one base removed from it; base qualities were not supplied. Libraries were constructed by the immunoSEQ multiplex PCR assay. In the original analysis: To diagnose cytomegalovirus status from the catalog of TCR beta chain sequences, a statistical classification framework was built. The table was pulled from immuneACCESS by TCRdb, which kept in-frame rearrangements only. Such tables lose some clones; where checked, under half of the loss comes from unresolved V genes, and the rest has no known cause. V, J and clone size were drawn from that table, and D and trimming were deduced from the DNA. The sample includes more than 85,000 clones, with 88% observed a single time. The top ten clones comprise roughly 2.2% of the sample. The sample belongs to a study of cytomegalovirus exposure and HLA in healthy donors (dated by TCRdb to about 2017). About the investigation overall: The 500 to 700 repertoires of the first cohort and the 95 to 150 validation repertoires were produced on the same platform, according to a later analysis. The aim of the study was to test whether cataloging public T cell receptors could identify signatures of past pathogen exposure. In addition to the first cohort of roughly 670 subjects, a separate validation cohort of approximately 120 different subjects was used. High-throughput TCR immunosequencing, statistical association of individual TCRs with disease status, and machine learning were combined to predict cytomegalovirus infection status.

General study outcomes and caveats: Across donors, most TCR sequences were observed very rarely, whereas some public TCRs were present in many individuals. A later analysis had no HLA typing for the validation cohort, so co-occurrence there was scored across all 120 or so repertoires. The study gave a list of more than 150 TCR beta chains associated with cytomegalovirus. It was suggested by the authors that the approach could potentially be generalized to other disease states and immunological phenotypes. In vitro tests confirmed that a few of the cytomegalovirus-associated TCR beta chains recognize cytomegalovirus antigens. The classifier was reported to diagnose cytomegalovirus status with high specificity and sensitivity in both the original and validation cohorts. Subsequent analysis determined that TCRs grouped into clusters in the first cohort also showed a tendency toward co-occurrence across the 120 validation repertoires, and 94% of cluster scores exceeded 0.

The junction shows trimming of 4 bases on V and 9 bases on J, plus 15 bases between the germline ends. There are 13 amino acids in the CDR3, from cysteine to phenylalanine inclusive. This entry keeps only the CDR3 DNA: 39 bases, framed from base 1. The CDR1 and CDR2 encoded by the germline V gene are SGHTA and FQGTGA. The donors belonged to the validation cohort of approximately 130 subjects, which was separate from the roughly 700-subject first cohort. The chain couples TRBV7-3 to TRBJ1-2, with a tentative D gene TRBD1 over 6 matching bases. This TCR derives from a woman aged 18-35 years in good health and CMV-seronegative. Material for sequencing was PBMCs. The DNA is TGTGCCAGCAGCTCACAGGGAGGGGGAAGCTACACCTTC. It specifies CASSSQGGGSYTF.